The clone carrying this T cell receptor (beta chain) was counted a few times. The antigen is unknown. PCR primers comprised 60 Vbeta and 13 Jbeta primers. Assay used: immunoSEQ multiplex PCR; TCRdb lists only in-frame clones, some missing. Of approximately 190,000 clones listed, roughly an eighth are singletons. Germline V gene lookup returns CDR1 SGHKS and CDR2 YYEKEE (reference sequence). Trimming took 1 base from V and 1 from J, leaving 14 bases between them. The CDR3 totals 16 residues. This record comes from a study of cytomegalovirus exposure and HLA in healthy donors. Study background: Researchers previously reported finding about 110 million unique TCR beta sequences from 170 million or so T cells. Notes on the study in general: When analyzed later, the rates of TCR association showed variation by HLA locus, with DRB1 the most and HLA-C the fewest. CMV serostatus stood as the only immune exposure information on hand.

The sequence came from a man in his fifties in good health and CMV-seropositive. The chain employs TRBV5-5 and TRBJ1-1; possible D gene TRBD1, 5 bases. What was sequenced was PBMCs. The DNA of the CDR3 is TGTGCCAGCAGCTTGAGGAGGGGCGAAAAGAACACTGAAGCTTTCTTT. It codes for CASSLRRGEKNTEAFF.